The 24 T cell receptor beta chains given below trace back to one sample, sequenced in a study of T cell changes during pregnancy in multiple sclerosis (dated by TCRdb to the late 2010s). Libraries were prepared through the immunoSEQ multiplex PCR assay. Imported from immuneACCESS, the table was reduced by TCRdb to in-frame sequences with V and J called. These copies leave out some clones; in studies compared against another copy, an unresolved V gene accounts for under half, and the cause of the remainder is not known. The sample records some 97,000 clones, approximately 90% of which are singletons. The ten largest clones take up more than 0.95% of the sample. This specimen consisted of peripheral blood, obtained in the second trimester of pregnancy. These receptors all come from a female donor with multiple sclerosis, enrolled in a pregnancy study.

This clone has more than one count but fewer than ten. The V and J genes are TRBV9 and TRBJ2-7; 9 bases are a match to TRBD2. Losses at the gene ends were 5 bases for V and 0 bases for J; bases not matched to a gene: 6. The length of the CDR3 is 15 residues. The germline V gene encodes CDR1 SGDLS and CDR2 YYNGEE. CDR3: CASSPSGTSSYEQYF. Written as DNA, the CDR3 is TGTGCCAGCAGTCCTAGCGGGACGAGCTCCTACGAGCAGTACTTC.

The genes are TRBV29-1 and TRBJ2-7; TRBD1 is a possible D gene (5 bases). CDR1 SQVTM and CDR2 ANQGSEA come from the germline V gene. The germline V and J ends were trimmed by 4 bases and 6 bases, with 19 bases remaining between them. The CDR3 covers 14 residues. Here the CDR3 DNA reads TGCAGCGTTGCCGCCCCCCCAGGGTTGGGCGAGCAGTACTTC. This encodes CSVAAPPGLGEQYF.

This clone occurred a few times. This chain links TRBV4-2 with TRBJ1-2, with 10 positions matching TRBD1. CDR3 length equals 15 residues. Trimming cost V 4 bases and J 3 bases; bases outside gene matches: 5. Germline CDR1 is LGHNA and CDR2 is YNFKEQ. The CDR3 region has the DNA TGTGCCAGCAGCCTCGGGACAGGGGAGGACTATGGCTACACCTTC. This codes for CASSLGTGEDYGYTF.

This chain connects TRBV5-1 to TRBJ2-2; D possibly corresponds to TRBD1 (5 bases). Between the trimmed V and J ends, which lost 5 bases and 2 bases, there was a span of 10 bases. Germline V gene data show CDR1 as SGHRS and CDR2 as YFSETQ. CDR3 size: 14 residues. The CDR3 coding sequence is TGCGCCAGCAGTTTTGACAGTAACACCGGGGAGCTGTTTTTT. Its translation: CASSFDSNTGELFF.

The CDR3 sequence is CASSLGRQGAYEQYF. The CDR3, as DNA: TGTGCCAGCAGCTTAGGCCGACAGGGGGCCTACGAGCAGTACTTC. The chain employs TRBV13 and TRBJ2-7, with 9 nucleotides matching TRBD1. The V gene end was trimmed by 0 bases and the J gene end by 2 bases; junction bases not matched to a gene: 2. The length of the CDR3 is 15 residues. CDR1 and CDR2 (germline): PRHDT, FYEKMQ (reference sequence).

The J gene is TRBJ1-5, the V gene TRBV6-1; 8 bases match TRBD1. Germline trimming cut 6 bases from V and 5 bases from J; bases unmatched to any gene: 3. The CDR3 covers 13 residues. The germline V gene has CDR1 MNHNS and CDR2 SASEGT. For the CDR3, the DNA is TGTGCCAGCAGCTCGACAGGGGATCAGCCCCAGCATTTT. The encoded protein is CASSSTGDQPQHF.

V is TRBV6-5 and J is TRBJ1-2; the D gene is possibly TRBD1 (6 bases). V was pared by 6 bases and J by 6 bases, with 14 bases between. Germline loops: CDR1 MNHEY, CDR2 SVGAGI. The CDR3 extends over 13 amino acids. CDR3 nucleotides: TGTGCCAGCAGGCCAGGGGTATTCGATGGCTACACCTTC. Translated, it gives CASRPGVFDGYTF.

The rearrangement links TRBV18 to TRBJ2-7; 7 nucleotides match TRBD1. Looked up from germline, CDR1 is KGHSH and CDR2 is LQKENI. The CDR3 spans 14 residues. V gave up 6 bases and J gave up 5 bases; unmatched junction bases: 10. The CDR3 DNA sequence: TGTGCCAGCTCCGCAGGGGGAAATCAAAACGAGCAGTACTTC. This translates into CASSAGGNQNEQYF.

This rearrangement joins TRBV11-1 to TRBJ1-1; 9 bases match TRBD1. CDR1 SGHAT and CDR2 FQDESV come from the germline V gene (reference sequence). V shed 5 bases, J shed 4 bases, and the junction held 5 bases outside the gene matches. This CDR3 is built from 14 residues. The CDR3 DNA follows: TGTGCCAGCAGCCGACGGACAGGGGTCACTGAAGCTTTCTTT. Its protein product is CASSRRTGVTEAFF.

This clone showed up just a few times. The V and J genes are TRBV27 and TRBJ2-1; 10 bases are shared with TRBD2. V lost 5 bases, J lost 8 bases, and 15 bases stayed unmatched. From germline, CDR1 is MNHEY and CDR2 SMNVEV (reference sequence). The CDR3 has 17 amino acids. The CDR3 sequence is CASSPRLSGRANHEQFF. CDR3 DNA sequence: TGTGCCAGCAGTCCCCGACTCAGCGGGAGGGCCAACCATGAGCAGTTCTTC.

Here the CDR3 reads CASSSLAVTDTQYF. The CDR3 DNA is TGTGCCAGCAGTTCCCTTGCGGTCACAGATACGCAGTATTTT. The chain carries TRBV2 and TRBJ2-3; D unresolved. Trimming shortened V by 5 bases and J by 2 bases, and 11 bases separated the two germline ends. This CDR3 region has 14 residues. The germline gives CDR1 SNHLY, CDR2 FYNNEI. The complete variable domain, with remaining parts taken from reference TRBV2 and TRBJ2-3, reads EPEVTQTPSHQVTQMGQEVILRCVPISNHLYFYWYRQILGQKVEFLVSFYNNEISEKSEIFDDQFSVERPDGSNFTLKIRSTKLEDSAMYFCASSSLAVTDTQYFGPGTRLTVL.

V and J are TRBV7-6 and TRBJ1-2; 10 positions match TRBD1. V lost 5 bases and J lost 6; bases outside the gene matches: 9. Germline lookup yields CDR1 SGHVS and CDR2 FNYEAQ. The CDR3 consists of 15 residues. CDR3 region: CASSLLGQGVDGYTF. The CDR3 DNA reads TGTGCCAGCAGCCTGTTAGGACAGGGGGTGGATGGCTACACCTTC.

V gene TRBV7-9 combines with J gene TRBJ1-4; 10 bases fit TRBD1. CDR3 length equals 15 residues. Germline CDR1 is SEHNR and CDR2 is FQNEAQ (reference sequence). The V and J ends lost 1 base and 7 bases, in that order; junction bases with no gene match: 3. CDR3 DNA sequence: TGTGCCAGCAGCTTAGTAGGGGACAGGGGTGAAAAACTGTTTTTT. Translation: CASSLVGDRGEKLFF.

CDR3 in amino acids: CASAARGETQYF. The CDR3 DNA reads TGTGCCAGCGCGGCCAGGGGAGAGACCCAGTACTTC. The J gene is TRBJ2-5, the V gene TRBV11-1; a weak D match, TRBD1 (6 bases). The CDR3 runs to 12 residues. Trimming left V 8 bases short and J 4 bases short, with 11 bases between. Germline lookup yields CDR1 SGHAT and CDR2 FQDESV (reference sequence).

The J gene is TRBJ2-7, the V gene TRBV27, with a possible D match to TRBD2 (6 bases). Per germline, CDR1 MNHEY and CDR2 SMNVEV (reference sequence). Trimming stripped 4 bases from V and 2 bases from J, with 9 bases between. The length of the CDR3 is 13 residues. This CDR3 reads CASSSGLAYEQYF. The CDR3 nucleotides read TGTGCCAGCAGTTCGGGACTCGCCTACGAGCAGTACTTC.

The chain employs TRBV18 and TRBJ2-2; no clear D gene. Trimming left V 3 bases short and J 0 bases short, with 14 bases between. Germline V gives CDR1 KGHSH, CDR2 LQKENI. The CDR3 loop spans 17 amino acids. The CDR3 protein is CASSPNTLTSNTGELFF. Written as DNA, the CDR3 is TGTGCCAGCTCACCCAATACGCTGACTTCGAACACCGGGGAGCTGTTTTTT.

The chain is built from TRBV27 and TRBJ2-7; TRBD1 is a possible D gene (5 bases). From germline, CDR1 is MNHEY and CDR2 SMNVEV (reference sequence). The V gene lost 4 bases and the J gene lost 0 bases, with 10 bases spanning the gap. The CDR3 contains 14 residues. The CDR3 here is CASSYTDSSYEQYF. The CDR3, as DNA: TGTGCCAGCAGTTACACCGACAGCTCCTACGAGCAGTACTTC.

This clone was counted only a few times. This rearrangement joins TRBV6-6 to TRBJ1-1; D ambiguous. V shed 6 bases and J shed 1 base, with 12 bases lying between them. The germline gives CDR1 MNHNY, CDR2 SVGAGI (reference sequence). There are 14 residues in the CDR3. The CDR3 sequence: CASSAPPGNTEAFF. The CDR3 DNA is TGTGCCAGCAGCGCCCCCCCGGGGAACACTGAAGCTTTCTTT.

The chain joins TRBV4-1 to TRBJ1-4; D is ambiguous. CDR3 length: 13 residues. V was shortened by 0 bases and J by 7 bases, with 6 bases between the two germline ends. Germline CDR1 and CDR2: MGHRA and YSYEKL. The CDR3 nucleotides are TGCGCCAGCAGCCAAGATCTAGGTGAAAAACTGTTTTTT. This encodes CASSQDLGEKLFF.

There are a few counts of this clone. This sequence joins TRBV2 and TRBJ2-3, with D tentatively TRBD2 (5 bases). The CDR3 loop spans 14 amino acids. Looked up from germline, CDR1 is SNHLY and CDR2 is FYNNEI. The V gene lost 3 bases and the J gene lost 5 bases, with 12 bases spanning the gap. The CDR3 DNA reads as TGTGCCAGCAGTGAGGATACGGCGGGAGATACGCAGTATTTT. Translation: CASSEDTAGDTQYF.

V usage is TRBV19 and J usage is TRBJ1-2; D is ambiguous. The CDR3 runs 14 residues. The germline V and J ends were trimmed by 3 bases and 5 bases, with 13 bases remaining between them. Germline V gene lookup returns CDR1 LNHDA and CDR2 SQIVND (reference sequence). In nucleotides, the CDR3 is TGTGCCAGTAGTATCGGCGGGCCGGGGTATGGCTACACCTTC. Its translation: CASSIGGPGYGYTF.

The chain links TRBV7-2 to TRBJ2-5; 11 nucleotides align to TRBD2. Germline V gives CDR1 SGHTA, CDR2 FQGNSA. The CDR3 extends over 15 amino acids. The trim removed 5 bases at V and 5 bases at J, leaving 7 bases unmatched. The CDR3 reads CASSRELAGAETQYF. The CDR3 nucleotides are TGTGCCAGCAGCCGCGAACTAGCGGGGGCGGAGACCCAGTACTTC.

The chain joins TRBV5-4 to TRBJ2-3; 9 nucleotides agree with TRBD2. The V and J ends lost 3 bases and 2 bases, in that order; junction bases with no gene match: 1. Germline assignment: CDR1 SGHNT and CDR2 YYREEE (reference sequence). The CDR3 has 14 residues. CDR3 in amino acids: CASSWTSATDTQYF. CDR3 sequence (DNA): TGTGCCAGCAGCTGGACTAGCGCCACAGATACGCAGTATTTT.

The J gene is TRBJ2-1, the V gene TRBV18; 9 bases map to TRBD2. Per the germline V gene, CDR1 is KGHSH and CDR2 is LQKENI. The CDR3 loop spans 14 amino acids. The V segment lost 6 bases and the J segment 8 bases; nucleotides outside the gene matches: 8. CDR3 residues: CASSRLAEGDEQFF. CDR3 nucleotide sequence: TGTGCCAGCTCTCGACTAGCGGAGGGGGATGAGCAGTTCTTC.